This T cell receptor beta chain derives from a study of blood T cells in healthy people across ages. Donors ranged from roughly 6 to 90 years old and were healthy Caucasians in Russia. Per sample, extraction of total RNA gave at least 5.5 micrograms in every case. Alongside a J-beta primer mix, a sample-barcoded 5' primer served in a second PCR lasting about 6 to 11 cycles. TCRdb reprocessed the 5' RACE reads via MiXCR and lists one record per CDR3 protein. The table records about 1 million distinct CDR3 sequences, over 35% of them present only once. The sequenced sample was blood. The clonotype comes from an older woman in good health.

The DNA of the CDR3 is TGCAGTGCTACACAGACTAGCGGGAGGGGTAATGAGCAGTTCTTC. Translation gives CSATQTSGRGNEQFF. The chain is built from TRBV20-1 and TRBJ2-1, with 14 bases that match TRBD2. There are 15 residues in the CDR3. The germline V gene encodes CDR1 DFQATT and CDR2 SNEGSKA (reference sequence). Losses at the gene ends were 4 bases for V and 7 bases for J; bases not matched to a gene: 6.